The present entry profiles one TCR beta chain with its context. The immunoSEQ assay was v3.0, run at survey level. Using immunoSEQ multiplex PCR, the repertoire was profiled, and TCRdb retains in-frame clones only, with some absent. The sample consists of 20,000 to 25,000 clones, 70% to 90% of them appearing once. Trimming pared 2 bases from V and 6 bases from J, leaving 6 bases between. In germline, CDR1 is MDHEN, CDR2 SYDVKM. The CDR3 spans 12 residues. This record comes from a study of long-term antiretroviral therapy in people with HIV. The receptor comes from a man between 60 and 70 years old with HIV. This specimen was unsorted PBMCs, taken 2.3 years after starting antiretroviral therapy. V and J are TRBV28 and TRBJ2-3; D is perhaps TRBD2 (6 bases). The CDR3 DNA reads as TGTGCCAGCAGTTTAAGCGGGGATACGCAGTATTTT. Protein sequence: CASSLSGDTQYF.